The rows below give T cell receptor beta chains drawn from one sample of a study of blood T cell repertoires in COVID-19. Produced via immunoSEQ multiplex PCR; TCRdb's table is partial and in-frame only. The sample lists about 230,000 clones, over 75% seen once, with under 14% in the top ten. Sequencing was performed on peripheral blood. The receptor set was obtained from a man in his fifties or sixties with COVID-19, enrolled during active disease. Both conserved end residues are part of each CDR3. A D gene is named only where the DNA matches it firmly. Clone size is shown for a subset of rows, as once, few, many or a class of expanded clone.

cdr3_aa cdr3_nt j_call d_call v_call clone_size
CASTSTPTGEAFF TGTGCCAGCACCTCTACTCCGACAGGAGAAGCTTTCTTT TRBJ1-1 . TRBV28 .
CASSQGGRQGIFADTQYF TGCGCCAGCAGCCAAGGAGGGAGACAGGGTATTTTTGCAGATACGCAGTATTTT TRBJ2-3 TRBD1 TRBV4-3 .
CASSRTSGGFDEQFF TGTGCCAGCAGTCGGACTAGCGGGGGGTTCGATGAGCAGTTCTTC TRBJ2-1 TRBD2 TRBV7-9 once
CASSRGSNSPLHF TGCGCCAGCAGCCGAGGTTCTAATTCACCCCTCCACTTT TRBJ1-6 . TRBV4-3 .
CASSLGQPLNTEAFF TGTGCCAGCAGCTTGGGACAGCCACTGAACACTGAAGCTTTCTTT TRBJ1-1 . TRBV5-4 few
CASSQAVLGQGTHEQYF TGCGCCAGCAGCCAAGCGGTCCTGGGACAGGGAACCCACGAGCAGTACTTC TRBJ2-7 TRBD1 TRBV4-3 .
CASSFGFSAPEAFF TGCGCCAGCAGTTTCGGGTTTTCCGCCCCTGAAGCTTTCTTT TRBJ1-1 . TRBV5-1 .
CASSVSSSGAQDTEAFF TGTGCCAGCAGCGTATCTTCTTCAGGGGCCCAGGACACTGAAGCTTTCTTT TRBJ1-1 . TRBV9 .
CAISEGEGSNYGYTF TGTGCCATCAGTGAGGGGGAGGGCTCGAACTATGGCTACACCTTC TRBJ1-2 . TRBV10-3 .
CASSNRQGLSGNTIYF TGTGCCAGCAGCAACCGACAGGGTTTATCTGGAAACACCATATATTTT TRBJ1-3 TRBD1 TRBV7-8 .
CASSLYLGGHTGELFF TGTGCCAGCAGTTTATATTTGGGGGGGCACACCGGGGAGCTGTTTTTT TRBJ2-2 . TRBV27 .
CASSLAIGTGGLATNEKLFF TGCGCCAGCAGCTTGGCCATCGGGACAGGGGGCCTGGCAACTAATGAAAAACTGTTTTTT TRBJ1-4 TRBD1 TRBV5-1 .
CASSNTGFAGYTF TGTGCCAGCAGCAATACAGGGTTCGCTGGCTACACCTTC TRBJ1-2 . TRBV7-3 once
CASSYTWTANYGYTF TGTGCCAGCAGTTACACCTGGACAGCCAACTATGGCTACACCTTC TRBJ1-2 . TRBV6-5 .
CASNRGTGGGDTQYF TGCGCCAGCAACCGGGGGACGGGCGGGGGAGATACGCAGTATTTT TRBJ2-3 TRBD2 TRBV5-1 .
CAISEDPSRGKLFF TGTGCCATCAGTGAAGACCCGTCGCGCGGAAAACTGTTTTTT TRBJ1-4 . TRBV10-3 .
CASSPPGLGGASDTQYF TGTGCCAGCAGTCCACCGGGACTAGGTGGGGCGAGCGATACGCAGTATTTT TRBJ2-3 TRBD2 TRBV28 .
CATSDARDSPWAPQHF TGTGCCACCAGTGACGCCAGGGACAGCCCTTGGGCGCCCCAGCATTTT TRBJ1-5 TRBD1 TRBV24-1 .
CASSSPRIGTAGSPLHF TGTGCCAGCAGCTCCCCCCGAATAGGGACAGCAGGATCACCCCTCCACTTT TRBJ1-6 TRBD1 TRBV7-9 .
CASSYPSGIYNEQFF TGCGCCAGCAGCTATCCCTCCGGGATCTACAATGAGCAGTTCTTC TRBJ2-1 . TRBV5-1 once
CASSLDRQPQHF TGTGCCAGCAGCCTGGACAGGCAGCCCCAGCATTTT TRBJ1-5 TRBD1 TRBV12-3/TRBV12-4 .
CASSKLGRLRAEAFF TGTGCCAGCAGCAAACTTGGGCGGCTGAGGGCTGAAGCTTTCTTT TRBJ1-1 . TRBV21-1 .
CSASKGYNTGELFF TGCAGTGCTAGTAAGGGGTACAACACCGGGGAGCTGTTTTTT TRBJ2-2 . TRBV20-1 few
CASSFFGLAGGTNTGELFF TGTGCCAGCAGCTTTTTCGGTCTAGCGGGAGGCACGAACACCGGGGAGCTGTTTTTT TRBJ2-2 TRBD2 TRBV7-3 once
CASSEGGDTDTQYF TGTGCCAGTTCCGAGGGTGGGGACACAGATACGCAGTATTTT TRBJ2-3 . TRBV6-5 .
CASSLSGTGVQETQYF TGCGCCAGCAGCCTCTCCGGGACAGGGGTCCAAGAGACCCAGTACTTC TRBJ2-5 TRBD1 TRBV5-1 .
CASSADRGGVQPQHF TGTGCCAGCTCAGCTGACAGGGGAGGGGTTCAGCCCCAGCATTTT TRBJ1-5 TRBD1 TRBV18 once
CASSSRVNEQYF TGTGCCAGCAGTAGTAGAGTGAACGAGCAGTACTTC TRBJ2-7 . TRBV28 .
CAISEGGGSGNTIYF TGTGCCATCAGTGAGGGGGGGGGCTCTGGAAACACCATATATTTT TRBJ1-3 . TRBV10-3 .
CASSHSMQGFRYTQYF TGTGCCAGCAGCCACTCCATGCAGGGGTTCAGGTATACGCAGTATTTT TRBJ2-3 . TRBV11-2 .
CASSQLAGTSDTQYF TGTGCCAGCAGCCAACTAGCGGGGACGTCGGATACGCAGTATTTT TRBJ2-3 TRBD2 TRBV11-2 .
CAITPGQGENYEQYF TGTGCCATCACACCCGGACAGGGGGAGAACTACGAGCAGTACTTC TRBJ2-7 TRBD1 TRBV10-3 .
CASSQGQMAYEQYF TGCGCCAGCAGTCAGGGACAGATGGCCTACGAGCAGTACTTC TRBJ2-7 TRBD1 TRBV5-1 .
CASSSTATNEKLFF TGTGCCAGCAGCTCAACTGCAACTAATGAAAAACTGTTTTTT TRBJ1-4 . TRBV9 .
CASSYNLGGGNTIYF TGCGCCAGCAGCTATAACCTCGGGGGAGGAAACACCATATATTTT TRBJ1-3 . TRBV5-1 once
CASSRESTDTQYF TGTGCCAGCTCCCGCGAGAGCACAGATACGCAGTATTTT TRBJ2-3 . TRBV6-5 .
CASSETGGRGLFF TGTGCCAGTAGTGAGACAGGGGGCCGAGGACTGTTTTTT TRBJ1-4 TRBD1 TRBV19 .
CASSYSGQGYGAFF TGTGCCAGCAGTTACTCGGGACAGGGTTATGGAGCTTTCTTT TRBJ1-1 TRBD1 TRBV6-6 once
CASSFGNGGTQYF TGTGCCAGCAGCTTTGGTAACGGAGGGACCCAGTACTTC TRBJ2-5 . TRBV11-3 .
CASSPTGMNTEAFF TGTGCCAGCAGTCCGACAGGGATGAACACTGAAGCTTTCTTT TRBJ1-1 TRBD1 TRBV7-2 .
CASLGTSGVDEQFF TGTGCCAGTCTCGGGACTAGCGGGGTAGATGAGCAGTTCTTC TRBJ2-1 TRBD2 TRBV28 .
CASSLEGRGETQYF TGCGCCAGCAGCTTGGAGGGCAGGGGGGAGACCCAGTACTTC TRBJ2-5 TRBD1 TRBV5-1 .
CAISNDRNTEAFF TGTGCCATCAGTAATGACAGAAACACTGAAGCTTTCTTT TRBJ1-1 . TRBV10-3 .
CASSPGRAGDEKLFF TGCGCCAGCAGCCCTGGTCGGGCAGGGGATGAAAAACTGTTTTTT TRBJ1-4 . TRBV5-1 .
CAGTLGQEETQYF TGTGCCGGAACGCTTGGGCAGGAAGAGACCCAGTACTTC TRBJ2-5 . TRBV6-5 .
CSASQSAGPYEQYF TGCAGTGCTAGTCAGTCCGCAGGGCCCTACGAGCAGTACTTC TRBJ2-7 . TRBV20-1 .
CASSTGLAGGNTGELFF TGTGCCAGCAGCACGGGACTAGCGGGAGGAAACACCGGGGAGCTGTTTTTT TRBJ2-2 TRBD2 TRBV7-9 .
CASSPPGLAGPETQYF TGTGCCAGCAGCCCTCCGGGGCTAGCGGGCCCGGAGACCCAGTACTTC TRBJ2-5 TRBD2 TRBV7-9 once
CASSRQGAIGAFF TGTGCCAGCAGTAGGCAGGGGGCTATTGGAGCTTTCTTT TRBJ1-1 TRBD1 TRBV12-3/TRBV12-4 .
CASSSVQGALLYGYTF TGTGCCAGCAGTTCCGTACAGGGGGCGCTTCTCTATGGCTACACCTTC TRBJ1-2 TRBD1 TRBV6-6 .
CASSSDNQIEKLFF TGTGCCAGCAGTTCAGATAACCAGATTGAAAAACTGTTTTTT TRBJ1-4 . TRBV11-2 once
CATSDGDSLPHYTF TGTGCCACCAGTGATGGAGATTCTTTGCCCCACTACACCTTC TRBJ1-2 . TRBV24-1 few
CSACDRVGCYEQYF TGCAGTGCTTGTGACAGGGTCGGGTGCTACGAGCAGTACTTC TRBJ2-7 TRBD1 TRBV20-1 once